Included here is one T cell receptor (beta chain) sequence, with context. The data belong to a study of blood T cell repertoires in COVID-19. Study as a whole: Acute and convalescent COVID-19 specimens originated in the United States, Italy and Spain. PBMCs, B-cell-depleted T cells, or T cells provided the cDNA or gDNA that made up the material.

Trimming removed 4 bases from V and 5 bases from J; junction bases left unmatched: 6. Germline CDR1 is LNHDA and CDR2 is SQIVND (reference sequence). This CDR3 is built from 15 residues. Per the original methods: Using reference gene primer amplification, nucleated cell counts were estimated. Data came from immunoSEQ multiplex PCR; TCRdb stores just in-frame clones and leaves some out. For V, J and clone size, that table is used; D and trimming come from the DNA. Of some 120,000 clones in the sample, approximately 80% were seen once. The chain couples TRBV19 to TRBJ2-4, with 9 bases lining up with TRBD1. The sequence derives from a man in his sixties or seventies with acute or convalescent COVID-19. The sample comprised peripheral blood. The CDR3 loop reads CASSTWTGVQNIQYF. CDR3 in DNA: TGTGCCAGTAGTACATGGACAGGGGTTCAAAACATTCAGTACTTC.